This T cell receptor (beta chain) was sequenced during a study of cytomegalovirus exposure and HLA in healthy donors. Study-wide context: A later analysis reported the same platform for the 90 to 150 validation repertoires and the approximately 640 first-cohort repertoires.

Turning to this clone: Its target is unknown.

Germline loops: CDR1 MDHEN, CDR2 SYDVKM. The V gene lost 5 bases and the J gene lost 1 base, with 11 bases spanning the gap. The CDR3 contains 14 residues. Profiled with immunoSEQ multiplex PCR; TCRdb holds only in-frame clones, not every one. The sample has roughly 120,000 clones, around 89% seen once. The study's findings and limits: Associated with cytomegalovirus, according to the listing, were around 170 TCR beta chains. Reports described diagnosis of cytomegalovirus status by the classifier as highly specific and sensitive.

The sequencing sample was made of PBMCs. The chain employs TRBV28 and TRBJ2-5; a weak D match, TRBD2 (5 bases). The origin of this receptor is a man aged 18 to 30 in good health and CMV-seronegative. CDR3 nucleotides: TGTGCCAGCAGTCCGCCCACTAGCCAAGAGACCCAGTACTTC. It encodes CASSPPTSQETQYF.